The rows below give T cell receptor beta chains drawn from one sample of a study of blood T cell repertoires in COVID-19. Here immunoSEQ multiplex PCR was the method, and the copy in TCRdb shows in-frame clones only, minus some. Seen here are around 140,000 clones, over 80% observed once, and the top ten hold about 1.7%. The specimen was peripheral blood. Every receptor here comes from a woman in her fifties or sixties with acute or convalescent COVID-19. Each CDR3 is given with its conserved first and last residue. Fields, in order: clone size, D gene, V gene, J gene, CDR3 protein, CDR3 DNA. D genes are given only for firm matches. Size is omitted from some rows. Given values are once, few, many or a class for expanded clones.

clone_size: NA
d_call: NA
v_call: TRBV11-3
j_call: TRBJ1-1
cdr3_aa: CASSLAVNTEAFF
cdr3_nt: TGTGCCAGCAGCTTAGCAGTGAACACTGAAGCTTTCTTT

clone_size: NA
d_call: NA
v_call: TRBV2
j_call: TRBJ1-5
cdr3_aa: CASSEVTGRQPQHF
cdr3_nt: TGTGCCAGCAGTGAGGTAACAGGGCGTCAGCCCCAGCATTTT

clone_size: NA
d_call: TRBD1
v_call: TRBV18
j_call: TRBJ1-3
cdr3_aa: CASSPPGQPSGNTIYF
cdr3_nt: TGTGCCAGCTCACCACCGGGACAGCCATCTGGAAACACCATATATTTT

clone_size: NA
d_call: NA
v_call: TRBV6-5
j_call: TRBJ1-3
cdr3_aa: CASSQEGLRGNTIYF
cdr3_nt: TGTGCCAGCAGTCAGGAGGGGCTCCGTGGAAACACCATATATTTT

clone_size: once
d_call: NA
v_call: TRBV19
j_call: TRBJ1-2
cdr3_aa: CASSIERGNDDGYTF
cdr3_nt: TGTGCCAGTAGTATAGAGCGGGGAAACGACGATGGCTACACCTTC

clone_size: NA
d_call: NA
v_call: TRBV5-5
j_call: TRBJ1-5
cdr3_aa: CASSLASPWEGNQPQHF
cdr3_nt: TGTGCCAGCAGCTTGGCCTCCCCATGGGAGGGCAATCAGCCCCAGCATTTT

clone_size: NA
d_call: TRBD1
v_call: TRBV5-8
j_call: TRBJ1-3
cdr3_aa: CASSLGQVGNTIYF
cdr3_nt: TGTGCCAGCAGCTTAGGACAGGTCGGAAACACCATATATTTT

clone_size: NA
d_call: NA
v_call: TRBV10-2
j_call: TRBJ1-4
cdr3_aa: CASSGGLGEKLFF
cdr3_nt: TGCGCCAGCAGTGGGGGGCTAGGAGAAAAACTGTTTTTT

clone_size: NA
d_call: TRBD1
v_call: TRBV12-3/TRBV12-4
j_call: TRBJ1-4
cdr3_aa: CASRRDSGEKLFF
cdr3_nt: TGTGCCAGCAGGCGGGACAGTGGGGAAAAACTGTTTTTT

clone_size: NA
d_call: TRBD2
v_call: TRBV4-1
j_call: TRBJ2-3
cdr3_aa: CASSQPQRGSTDTQYF
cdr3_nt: TGCGCCAGCAGCCAACCACAGCGGGGAAGCACAGATACGCAGTATTTT

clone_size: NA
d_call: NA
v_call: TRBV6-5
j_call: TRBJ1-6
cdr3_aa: CASSADRLNNSPLHF
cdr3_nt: TGTGCCAGCAGCGCTGACAGGTTGAATAATTCACCCCTCCACTTT

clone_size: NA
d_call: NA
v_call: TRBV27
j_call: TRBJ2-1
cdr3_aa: CASSFGPSLASEQFF
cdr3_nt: TGTGCCAGCAGTTTTGGGCCTAGCCTAGCCAGTGAGCAGTTCTTC

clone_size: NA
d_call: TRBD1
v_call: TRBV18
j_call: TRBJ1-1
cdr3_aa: CASSPRQGQNTEAFF
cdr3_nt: TGTGCCAGCTCACCCCGACAGGGGCAGAACACTGAAGCTTTCTTT

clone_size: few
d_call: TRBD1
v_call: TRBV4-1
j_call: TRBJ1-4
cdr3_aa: CASSPPGQGNEKLFF
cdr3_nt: TGCGCCAGCAGCCCGCCGGGACAGGGAAATGAAAAACTGTTTTTT

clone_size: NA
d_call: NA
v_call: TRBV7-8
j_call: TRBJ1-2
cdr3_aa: CASSLLAYGYTF
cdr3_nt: TGTGCCAGCAGCTTATTGGCCTATGGCTACACCTTC

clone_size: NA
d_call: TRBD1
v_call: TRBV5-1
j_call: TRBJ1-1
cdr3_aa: CASHQGAVNTEAFF
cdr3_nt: TGCGCCAGCCATCAGGGGGCAGTGAACACTGAAGCTTTCTTT

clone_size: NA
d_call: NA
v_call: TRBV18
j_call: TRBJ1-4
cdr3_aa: CASSPQTGRGNEEKLFF
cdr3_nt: TGTGCCAGCTCACCTCAAACTGGCCGAGGGAACGAGGAAAAACTGTTTTTT

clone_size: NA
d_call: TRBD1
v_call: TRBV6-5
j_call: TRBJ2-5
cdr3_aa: CASRLGQEETQYF
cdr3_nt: TGTGCCAGCAGGTTGGGACAGGAAGAGACCCAGTACTTC

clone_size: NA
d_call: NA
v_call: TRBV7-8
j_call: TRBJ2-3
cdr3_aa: CATHFSGGTDTQYF
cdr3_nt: TGTGCCACCCACTTTTCCGGGGGCACAGATACGCAGTATTTT

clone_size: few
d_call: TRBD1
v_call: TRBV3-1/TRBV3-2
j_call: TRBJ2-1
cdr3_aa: CASSHRPGGSNEQFF
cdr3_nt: TGTGCCAGCAGCCACCGGCCAGGGGGTAGCAATGAGCAGTTCTTC

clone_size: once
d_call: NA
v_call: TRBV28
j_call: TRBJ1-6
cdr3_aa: CATSGTGNSPLHF
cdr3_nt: TGTGCCACCTCCGGGACTGGAAATTCACCCCTCCACTTT

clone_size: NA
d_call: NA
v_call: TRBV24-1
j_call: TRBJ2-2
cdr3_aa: CATSDPGQNTGELFF
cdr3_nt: TGTGCCACCAGTGACCCGGGACAGAACACCGGGGAGCTGTTTTTT

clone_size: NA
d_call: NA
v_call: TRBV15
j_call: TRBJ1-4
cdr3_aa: CATSRAATNEKLFF
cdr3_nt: TGTGCCACCAGCAGAGCAGCAACTAATGAAAAACTGTTTTTT

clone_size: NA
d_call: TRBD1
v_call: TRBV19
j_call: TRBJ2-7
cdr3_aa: CASSLDRGPYEQYF
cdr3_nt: TGTGCCAGTAGTCTCGACAGGGGACCATACGAGCAGTACTTC

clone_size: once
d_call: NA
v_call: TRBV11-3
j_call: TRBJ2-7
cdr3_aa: CASSSTGSHEQYF
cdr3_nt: TGTGCCAGCAGCTCTACAGGGAGCCACGAGCAGTACTTC

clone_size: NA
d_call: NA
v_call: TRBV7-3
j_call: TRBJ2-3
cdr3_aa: CASRQGGTDTQYF
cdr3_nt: TGTGCCAGCAGGCAAGGGGGCACAGATACGCAGTATTTT

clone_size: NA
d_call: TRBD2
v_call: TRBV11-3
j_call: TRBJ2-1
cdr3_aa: CASSLRLAGEQFF
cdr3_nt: TGTGCCAGCAGCTTAAGACTAGCGGGAGAACAGTTCTTC

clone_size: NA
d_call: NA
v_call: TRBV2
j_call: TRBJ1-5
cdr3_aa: CASSANQGQPQHF
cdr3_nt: TGTGCCAGCAGCGCGAACCAGGGGCAGCCCCAGCATTTT

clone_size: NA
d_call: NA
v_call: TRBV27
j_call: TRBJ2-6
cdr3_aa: CASSFVRRSSGANVLTF
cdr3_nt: TGTGCCAGCAGTTTTGTCCGACGGAGCTCTGGGGCCAACGTCCTGACTTTC

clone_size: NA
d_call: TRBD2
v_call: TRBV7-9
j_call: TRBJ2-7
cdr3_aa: CASSSTWSGRWYEQYF
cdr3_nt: TGTGCCAGCAGCTCAACCTGGAGCGGGAGATGGTACGAGCAGTACTTC

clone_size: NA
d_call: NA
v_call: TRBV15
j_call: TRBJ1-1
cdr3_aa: CATSRDFGGTEAFF
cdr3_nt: TGTGCCACCAGCAGAGATTTCGGGGGGACTGAAGCTTTCTTT

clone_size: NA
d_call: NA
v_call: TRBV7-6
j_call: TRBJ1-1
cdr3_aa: CASSLGGGLVVNTEAFF
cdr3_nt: TGTGCCAGCAGCTTGGGAGGTGGGTTGGTTGTGAACACTGAAGCTTTCTTT

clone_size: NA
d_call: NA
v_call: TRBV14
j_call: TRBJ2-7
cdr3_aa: CASSQVTDPEQYF
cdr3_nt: TGTGCCAGCAGCCAAGTGACAGATCCCGAGCAGTACTTC

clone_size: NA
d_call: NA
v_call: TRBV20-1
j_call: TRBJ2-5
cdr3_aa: CSAGPGETQYF
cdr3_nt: TGCAGTGCTGGCCCCGGGGAGACCCAGTACTTC

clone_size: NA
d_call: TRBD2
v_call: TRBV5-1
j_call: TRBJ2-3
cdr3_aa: CASSLRTSGITDTQYF
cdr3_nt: TGCGCCAGCAGCTTGAGGACTAGCGGAATTACAGATACGCAGTATTTT

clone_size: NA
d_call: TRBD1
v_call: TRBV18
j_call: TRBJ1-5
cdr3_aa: CASSPSWTGNQPQHF
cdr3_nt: TGTGCCAGCTCACCCTCCTGGACAGGGAATCAGCCCCAGCATTTT

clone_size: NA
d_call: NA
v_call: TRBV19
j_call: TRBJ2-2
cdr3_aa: CASSRATTNTGELFF
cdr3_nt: TGTGCCAGTAGTAGGGCGACAACGAACACCGGGGAGCTGTTTTTT

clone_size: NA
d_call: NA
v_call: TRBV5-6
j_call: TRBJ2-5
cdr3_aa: CASSLLAEETQYF
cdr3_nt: TGTGCCAGCAGCTTGTTAGCTGAAGAGACCCAGTACTTC

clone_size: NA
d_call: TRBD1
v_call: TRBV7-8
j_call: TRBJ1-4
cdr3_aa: CASTLLQGELFF
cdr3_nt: TGTGCCAGCACCCTCTTACAGGGGGAACTGTTTTTT

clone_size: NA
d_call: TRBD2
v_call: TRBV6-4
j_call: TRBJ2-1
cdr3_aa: CASSEELTSGIRDNNEQFF
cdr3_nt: TGTGCCAGCAGTGAGGAGTTGACTAGCGGGATTCGGGATAACAATGAGCAGTTCTTC

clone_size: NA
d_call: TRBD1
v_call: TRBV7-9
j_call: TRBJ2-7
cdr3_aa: CASSPRQGVPSYEQYF
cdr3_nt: TGTGCCAGCAGCCCCCGACAGGGGGTACCCTCCTACGAGCAGTACTTC

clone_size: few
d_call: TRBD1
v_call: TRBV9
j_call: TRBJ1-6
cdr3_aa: CASSEEGQRNSPLHF
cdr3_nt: TGTGCCAGCAGCGAGGAGGGACAGCGTAATTCACCCCTCCACTTT

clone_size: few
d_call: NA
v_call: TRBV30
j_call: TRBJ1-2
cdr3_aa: CAWSVGTTGYTF
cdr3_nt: TGTGCCTGGAGTGTCGGGACAACTGGCTACACCTTC

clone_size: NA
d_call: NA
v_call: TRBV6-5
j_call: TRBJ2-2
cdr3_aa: CASSSLISGELFF
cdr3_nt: TGTGCCAGCAGCTCCTTAATCTCCGGGGAGCTGTTTTTT

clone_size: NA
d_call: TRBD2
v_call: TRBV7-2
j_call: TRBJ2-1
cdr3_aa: CASSSLAGGRYNEQFF
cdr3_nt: TGTGCCAGCAGCTCCTTAGCGGGGGGACGATACAATGAGCAGTTCTTC

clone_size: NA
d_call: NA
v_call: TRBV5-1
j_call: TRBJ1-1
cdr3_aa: CASSLAGMILNTEAFF
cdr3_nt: TGCGCCAGCAGCTTGGCAGGCATGATCCTGAACACTGAAGCTTTCTTT

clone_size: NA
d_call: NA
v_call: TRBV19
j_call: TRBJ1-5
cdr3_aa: CASSTTPLFRQPQHF
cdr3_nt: TGTGCCAGTAGTACCACTCCTCTTTTCAGGCAGCCCCAGCATTTT

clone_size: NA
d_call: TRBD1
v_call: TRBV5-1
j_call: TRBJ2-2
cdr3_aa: CASSTSHRGTGELFF
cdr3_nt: TGCGCCAGCAGTACCTCTCACAGGGGAACCGGGGAGCTGTTTTTT

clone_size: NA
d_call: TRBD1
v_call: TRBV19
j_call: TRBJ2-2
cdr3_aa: CASSGLGQGYTGELFF
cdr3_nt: TGTGCCAGTAGTGGTTTGGGACAGGGTTACACCGGGGAGCTGTTTTTT

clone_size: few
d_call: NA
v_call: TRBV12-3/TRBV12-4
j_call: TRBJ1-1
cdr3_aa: CASSLGGRTEAFF
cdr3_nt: TGTGCCAGCAGTTTAGGTGGCAGGACTGAAGCTTTCTTT

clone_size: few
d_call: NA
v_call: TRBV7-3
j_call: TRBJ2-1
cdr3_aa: CASSATLQVGSYNEQFF
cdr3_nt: TGTGCCAGCAGCGCCACTCTACAGGTAGGATCCTACAATGAGCAGTTCTTC

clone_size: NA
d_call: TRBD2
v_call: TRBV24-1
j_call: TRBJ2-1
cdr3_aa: CATSDGAGGLSDEQFF
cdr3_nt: TGTGCCACCAGTGATGGAGCGGGAGGATTAAGCGATGAGCAGTTCTTC

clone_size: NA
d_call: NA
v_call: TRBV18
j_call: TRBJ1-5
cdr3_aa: CASSPGGSNQPQHF
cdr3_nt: TGTGCCAGCTCACCGGGAGGGAGCAATCAGCCCCAGCATTTT

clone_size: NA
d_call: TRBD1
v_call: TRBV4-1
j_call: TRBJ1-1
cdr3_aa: CASSRRTGPMNTEAFF
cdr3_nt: TGCGCCAGCAGCCGACGGACAGGGCCCATGAACACTGAAGCTTTCTTT

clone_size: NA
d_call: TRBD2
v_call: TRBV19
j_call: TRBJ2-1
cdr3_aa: CASTGGSSYNEQFF
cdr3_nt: TGTGCCAGTACGGGCGGGAGCTCCTACAATGAGCAGTTCTTC

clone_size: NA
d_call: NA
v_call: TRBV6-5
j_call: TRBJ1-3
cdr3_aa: CASSSVIQRSGNTIYF
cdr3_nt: TGTGCCAGCAGTTCGGTTATTCAGCGCTCTGGAAACACCATATATTTT

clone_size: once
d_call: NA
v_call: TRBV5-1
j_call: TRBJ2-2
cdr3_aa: CASSLADPGLVGELFF
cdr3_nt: TGCGCCAGCAGCTTGGCCGATCCGGGGTTGGTCGGGGAGCTGTTTTTT

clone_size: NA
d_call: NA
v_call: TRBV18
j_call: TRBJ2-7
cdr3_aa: CASSPRDSYEQYF
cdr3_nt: TGTGCCAGCTCACCGCGGGACAGCTACGAGCAGTACTTC

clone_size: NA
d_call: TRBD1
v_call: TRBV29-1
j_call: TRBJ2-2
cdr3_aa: CSVAQGAIATGELFF
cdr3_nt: TGCAGCGTTGCACAGGGGGCGATCGCCACCGGGGAGCTGTTTTTT